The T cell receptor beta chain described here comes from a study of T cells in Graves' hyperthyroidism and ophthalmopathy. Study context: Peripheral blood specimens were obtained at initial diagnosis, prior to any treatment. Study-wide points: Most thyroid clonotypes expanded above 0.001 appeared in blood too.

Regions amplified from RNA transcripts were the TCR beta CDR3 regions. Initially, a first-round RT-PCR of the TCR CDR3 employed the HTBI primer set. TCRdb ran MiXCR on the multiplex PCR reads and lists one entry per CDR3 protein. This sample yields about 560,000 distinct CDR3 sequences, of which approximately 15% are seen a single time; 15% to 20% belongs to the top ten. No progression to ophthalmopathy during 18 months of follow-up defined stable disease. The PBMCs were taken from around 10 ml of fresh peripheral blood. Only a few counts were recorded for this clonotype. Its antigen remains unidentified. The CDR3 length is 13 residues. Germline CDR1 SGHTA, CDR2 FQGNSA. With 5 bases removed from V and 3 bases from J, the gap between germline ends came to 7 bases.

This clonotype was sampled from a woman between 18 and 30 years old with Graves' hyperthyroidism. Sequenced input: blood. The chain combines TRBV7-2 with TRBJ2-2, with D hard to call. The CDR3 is CASSTTHTGELFF. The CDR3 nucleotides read TGTGCCAGCAGCACCACACACACCGGGGAGCTGTTTTTT.